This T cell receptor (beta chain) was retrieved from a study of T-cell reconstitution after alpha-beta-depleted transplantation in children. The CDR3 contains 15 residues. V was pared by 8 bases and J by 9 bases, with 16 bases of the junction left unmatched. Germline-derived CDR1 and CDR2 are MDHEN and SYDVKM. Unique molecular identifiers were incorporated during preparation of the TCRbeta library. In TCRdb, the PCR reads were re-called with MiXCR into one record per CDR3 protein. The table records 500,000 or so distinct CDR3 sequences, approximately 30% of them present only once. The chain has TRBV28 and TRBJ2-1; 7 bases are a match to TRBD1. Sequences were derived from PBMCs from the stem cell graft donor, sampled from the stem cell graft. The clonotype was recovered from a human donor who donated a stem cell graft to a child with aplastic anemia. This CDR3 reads CASGSGTALQFEQFF. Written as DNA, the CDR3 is TGTGCCAGCGGCTCCGGGACAGCCCTACAATTTGAGCAGTTCTTC. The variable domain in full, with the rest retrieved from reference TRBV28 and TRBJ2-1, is DVKVTQSSRYLVKRTGEKVFLECVQDMDHENMFWYRQDPGLGLRLIYFSYDVKMKEKGDIPEGYSVSREKKERFSLILESASTNQTSMYLCASGSGTALQFEQFFGPGTRLTVL.